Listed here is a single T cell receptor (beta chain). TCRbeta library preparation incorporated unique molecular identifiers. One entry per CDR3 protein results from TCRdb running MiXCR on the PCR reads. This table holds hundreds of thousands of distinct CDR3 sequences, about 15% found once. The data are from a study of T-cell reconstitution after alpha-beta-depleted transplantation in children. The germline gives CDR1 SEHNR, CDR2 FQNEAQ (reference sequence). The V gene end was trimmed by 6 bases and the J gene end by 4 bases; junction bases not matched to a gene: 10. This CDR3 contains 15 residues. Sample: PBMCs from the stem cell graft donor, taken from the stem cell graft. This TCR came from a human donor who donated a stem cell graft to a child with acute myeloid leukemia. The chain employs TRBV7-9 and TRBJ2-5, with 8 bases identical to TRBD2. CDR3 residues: CASSQPGLGAETQYF. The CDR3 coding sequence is TGTGCCAGCAGTCAGCCGGGACTAGGAGCAGAGACCCAGTACTTC.